These 13 T cell receptor beta chains were all obtained from the same sample, sequenced in a study of regulatory T cells in long-lasting Graves disease. Time point meaning: newly diagnosed GD, antithyroid drugs for less than 3 months. There was RNA extracted from PBMCs, and the TCR library was made from it. CDR3-region Arm-PCR and iRepertoire HTBI primers produced the TCR beta libraries. TCRdb itself ran the multiplex PCR reads through MiXCR, one entry per CDR3 protein. The profile shows about 440,000 distinct CDR3 sequences, 15% to 20% of them singletons. The sample also formed part of further work on T cells in Graves' hyperthyroidism and ophthalmopathy.

The source material was peripheral blood mononuclear cells (PBMCs), sampled at new diagnosis, from a patient treated with antithyroid drugs. Receptors were obtained from a woman aged 25-40 years with Graves disease.

This clonotype appeared many times. The chain has TRBV20-1 and TRBJ1-1; tentatively, D is TRBD1 (6 bases). The ends were cut back, 5 bases at V and 0 bases at J, with 16 bases in the middle. Germline V CDR1 and CDR2: DFQATT, SNEGSKA (reference sequence). This CDR3 comprises 15 residues. CDR3 region: CSAGGGGVVNTEAFF. In DNA, the CDR3 is TGCAGTGCTGGAGGGGGGGGCGTTGTGAACACTGAAGCTTTCTTT.

This chain uses TRBV4-2 with TRBJ2-1, with 11 bases that match TRBD2. This CDR3 has 17 amino acids. CDR1 LGHNA and CDR2 YNFKEQ come from the germline V gene. V shed 3 bases and J 4 bases; nucleotides not matched to a gene: 8. CDR3 residues: CASSQITSGSFYNEQFF. The CDR3 region has the DNA TGTGCCAGCAGCCAGATAACTAGCGGGAGTTTTTACAATGAGCAGTTCTTC.

This chain joins TRBV28 and TRBJ2-1; D possibly matches TRBD1 or TRBD2 (5 bases each). The CDR3 spans 14 residues. V lost 5 bases and J 12 bases, leaving 20 bases between the germline ends. Germline V CDR1 and CDR2: MDHEN, SYDVKM. The CDR3 nucleotides are TGTGCCAGCAGTCCCCGGGACGCCGTCCGTGGGCAGTTCTTC. Its translation: CASSPRDAVRGQFF.

This clonotype was detected ten times or more. The CDR3 loop reads CASSLSGAGNQPQHF. The CDR3 region has the DNA TGTGCCAGCAGTTTATCAGGGGCGGGTAATCAGCCCCAGCATTTT. The chain has TRBV12-3 or TRBV12-4 and TRBJ1-5, with D possibly matching TRBD1 (6 bases). Trimming cost V 2 bases and J 4 bases, with 12 bases left between them. The CDR3 loop spans 15 amino acids.

This clonotype has more than one count but fewer than ten. This chain links TRBV5-1 with TRBJ2-5; D gene unclear. The CDR3 consists of 14 residues. Trimming pared 4 bases from V and 2 bases from J, leaving 12 bases between. Germline V gene data show CDR1 as SGHRS and CDR2 as YFSETQ. The CDR3 is CASSKEPGQETQYF. As DNA, the CDR3 is TGCGCCAGCAGCAAGGAACCTGGGCAAGAGACCCAGTACTTC.

This clonotype was recorded a few times. With only one base between it and a far larger clone, this is likely a read error. The chain employs TRBV28 and TRBJ2-3, with D uncertain. Near its end, the DNA agrees better with TRBJ2-1, so the J call may be wrong. Germline V gene sequence: CDR1 MDHEN, CDR2 SYDVKM. This CDR3 comprises 18 residues. CDR3 region: CASSSKSRTGQAHNEQFF. CDR3 in DNA: TGTGCCAGCAGTTCCAAGTCCCGTACCGGCCAGGCCCACAATGAGCAGTTCTTC.

In this sample, this clonotype turned up many times. The chain is built from TRBV6-1 and TRBJ2-1, with 10 bases aligning to TRBD2. Germline CDR1 MNHNS, CDR2 SASEGT. The length of the CDR3 is 15 residues. The V and J ends lost 5 bases and 10 bases, in that order; junction bases with no gene match: 11. The CDR3 DNA reads as TGTGCCAGCAGTATCTCTAGCGGGAGTTTGTACGAGCAGTTCTTC. As protein: CASSISSGSLYEQFF.

This clonotype was detected ten times or more. The rearrangement uses TRBV12-3 or TRBV12-4 and TRBJ2-1; D not resolved. V was trimmed by 5 bases and J by 4 bases, leaving 15 bases between them. The CDR3 totals 15 residues. CDR3 residues: CASSLTLGDYNEQFF. The CDR3 nucleotides read TGTGCCAGCAGTCTCACCCTAGGAGATTACAATGAGCAGTTCTTC.

The V gene is TRBV11-2, the J gene TRBJ1-1; tentative D call: TRBD1 (5 bases). Trimming removed 5 bases at V and 5 bases at J, with 12 bases between. This CDR3 contains 13 residues. CDR1 and CDR2 (germline): SGHAT, FQNNGV. The CDR3 loop reads CASSPGGLTEAFF. The DNA of the CDR3 is TGTGCCAGCAGCCCGGGGGGGTTGACTGAAGCTTTCTTT.

At least ten counts were recorded for this clonotype. This chain links TRBV3-1 with TRBJ2-3; 8 bases are shared with TRBD2. V was pared by 5 bases and J by 7 bases, with 8 bases of the junction left unmatched. The CDR3 runs 14 residues. Germline V lookup: CDR1 LGHDT, CDR2 YNNKEL (reference sequence). The CDR3: CASSRSGSMYTQYF. DNA of the CDR3: TGTGCCAGCAGCAGGAGCGGGAGCATGTATACGCAGTATTTT.

This clonotype has a handful of counts. The chain is built from TRBV10-3 and TRBJ2-2; 7 bases agree with TRBD2. J lost 1 base, V lost 6 bases, and 5 bases had no gene match. From germline, CDR1 is ENHRY and CDR2 SYGVKD. The CDR3 is 15 residues long. The CDR3 sequence is CAIREGLQNTGELFF. CDR3 coding DNA: TGTGCCATCAGGGAGGGACTACAGAACACCGGGGAGCTGTTTTTT.

V and J are TRBV27 and TRBJ1-5; unclear D gene. The CDR3 covers 13 residues. The germline V gene has CDR1 MNHEY and CDR2 SMNVEV (reference sequence). V dropped 5 bases and J dropped 6 bases, with 11 bases sitting between them. Here the CDR3 reads CASSTQPSQPQHF. The CDR3 DNA sequence: TGTGCCAGCAGTACGCAACCCAGTCAGCCCCAGCATTTT.

This clonotype has just a few counts. The J gene is TRBJ2-4, the V gene TRBV6-2 or TRBV6-3, with 7 bases fitting TRBD2. CDR3 size: 12 residues. With V trimmed by 7 bases and J by 6 bases, 3 bases remained unmatched. The germline CDR1 and CDR2 sequences are MNHEY and SVGEGT. Written as DNA, the CDR3 is TGTGCCAGCACGGGACTACGAAACATTCAGTACTTC. Its translation: CASTGLRNIQYF.